This T cell receptor (beta chain) emerged from a study of PD-L1 blockade in urothelial cancer. Specified time point: peripheral blood 6 weeks after treatment start. Here immunoSEQ multiplex PCR was the method, and the copy in TCRdb shows in-frame clones only, minus some. The sample carries around 46,000 clones, roughly four fifths recorded once. Germline V lookup: CDR1 MNHEY, CDR2 SMNVEV (reference sequence). Trimming left V 8 bases short and J 1 base short, with 9 bases between. The CDR3 consists of 13 residues. The clonotype comes from a man aged 55 to 70 with urothelial cancer. Sequences were derived from PBMCs, sampled around atezolizumab (anti-PD-L1) treatment. The J gene is TRBJ2-1, the V gene TRBV27; D gene unclear. CDR3 residues: CASGSGSYNEQFF. The CDR3 nucleotides are TGTGCCAGCGGCTCAGGTTCCTACAATGAGCAGTTCTTC.